This T cell receptor (beta chain) was identified in a study of blood T cells in healthy people across ages (dated by TCRdb to about 2015). About the full investigation: In model experiments, template switching captured about one uniquely barcoded TCR beta cDNA molecule for every two T cells. To track age-related changes in TCR beta repertoire diversity, the study relied on deep sequencing normalized with unique cDNA molecular identifiers. Donors were grouped into four age groups: young (average roughly 15 years), middle-aged (39), aged (around 66) and long-lived (just over 80). To avoid experimental bias, donors of different ages were spread randomly across the sequencing lanes. Using the same blood draw, the study looked at two additional independent replicas of 1 million unique cDNA reads for two donors, one aged 18 to 30 and the other aged 80 or older. The full study reports these points: Bulk unsorted PBMC profiling prevented conclusive comparison of naive and antigen-experienced compartments. There was a strong correlation between observed TCR beta diversity and the percentage of naive T cells measured by flow cytometry. Compared with the aged group, the long-lived group had more naive CD4+ T cells, fewer expanded clones and increased TCR diversity, a pattern suggesting age selection. The CMV infection status of donors was not known, potentially confounding age-related changes in expanded clonotypes. Estimates of total diversity based on one million sequenced T cells were regarded as lower bounds and as underestimates. Observed TCR beta diversity per million T cells fell roughly linearly with age, and a significant reduction was already apparent by age roughly 40.

Donors were under 40 systemically healthy Caucasian individuals from Russia aged roughly 6 to 90 years. Each donor gave around 9 milliliters of peripheral blood, collected into EDTA-treated Vacutainer tubes. Ficoll-Paque density-gradient centrifugation was used to isolate PBMCs, with at least 7 million per sample. Total RNA, at least 6 micrograms per sample, was extracted from PBMCs with Trizol reagent. The percentages of naive CD45RAhigh/CD27high T cells were determined by flow cytometry on a PBMC aliquot from every donor. Via the germline V gene, CDR1 is MDHEN and CDR2 SYDVKM. The CDR3 covers 16 residues, taking in both the cysteine and the phenylalanine. Only the CDR3 region is kept as DNA, spanning 48 bases read in frame from base 1. Compared with germline, V lacks 5 bases and J lacks 5 bases; bases without a gene match: 11. The library was prepared using 5' RACE. The second PCR ran for about 6 to 12 cycles and used a J-beta primer mix along with a sample-barcoded 5' primer. Each TCR beta cDNA molecule received a unique molecular identifier from a template-switch 5' adaptor carrying 12 random nucleotides. Each sample yielded at least 2.5 million CDR3-containing paired-end reads. First-strand cDNA was synthesized from all RNA with the Mint cDNA synthesis kit, primed by a TRBC-specific oligonucleotide. All cDNA was treated with uracil-DNA glycosylase and then went through a first 18-cycle PCR with the universal primers M1SS and BC2_uni_R. Turning to the authors' computational methods: For normalization, 1 million high-quality reads, each with a distinct molecular identifier, were randomly selected from each sample. Reads sharing molecular identifiers were discarded rather than binned into consensus sequences. CDR3 identification, clonotype clustering and error correction used MiTCR with a Q25 quality threshold and the strictest error-elimination algorithm. A nonparametric unseen species model using Euler transformation provided a lower-bound estimate of total TCR beta diversity. Using fastp at Q25 and MiXCR, TCRdb reprocessed the public reads and kept productive beta chains. Rows matching on CDR3 protein sequence are summarized as one entry with the most common DNA and genes. TCRdb's processing, not the study's, gives the V and J calls here. For this sample the table gives fewer than 2 million distinct CDR3 sequences, of which about 39% were detected only once. In total, the top ten clones hold 23% of the sample.

Points on this clonotype: There is no known antigen for this receptor. One base away there is no much larger clone; base qualities are not given.

This receptor was taken from a human donor in good health. The chain is encoded by TRBV28 joined to TRBJ1-1; the junction holds 10 bases that match TRBD1. The material sequenced was blood. The DNA is TGTGCCAGCAGTGGGACAGGGGCAATTACGGGGACTGAAGCTTTCTTT. Its translation reads: CASSGTGAITGTEAFF.